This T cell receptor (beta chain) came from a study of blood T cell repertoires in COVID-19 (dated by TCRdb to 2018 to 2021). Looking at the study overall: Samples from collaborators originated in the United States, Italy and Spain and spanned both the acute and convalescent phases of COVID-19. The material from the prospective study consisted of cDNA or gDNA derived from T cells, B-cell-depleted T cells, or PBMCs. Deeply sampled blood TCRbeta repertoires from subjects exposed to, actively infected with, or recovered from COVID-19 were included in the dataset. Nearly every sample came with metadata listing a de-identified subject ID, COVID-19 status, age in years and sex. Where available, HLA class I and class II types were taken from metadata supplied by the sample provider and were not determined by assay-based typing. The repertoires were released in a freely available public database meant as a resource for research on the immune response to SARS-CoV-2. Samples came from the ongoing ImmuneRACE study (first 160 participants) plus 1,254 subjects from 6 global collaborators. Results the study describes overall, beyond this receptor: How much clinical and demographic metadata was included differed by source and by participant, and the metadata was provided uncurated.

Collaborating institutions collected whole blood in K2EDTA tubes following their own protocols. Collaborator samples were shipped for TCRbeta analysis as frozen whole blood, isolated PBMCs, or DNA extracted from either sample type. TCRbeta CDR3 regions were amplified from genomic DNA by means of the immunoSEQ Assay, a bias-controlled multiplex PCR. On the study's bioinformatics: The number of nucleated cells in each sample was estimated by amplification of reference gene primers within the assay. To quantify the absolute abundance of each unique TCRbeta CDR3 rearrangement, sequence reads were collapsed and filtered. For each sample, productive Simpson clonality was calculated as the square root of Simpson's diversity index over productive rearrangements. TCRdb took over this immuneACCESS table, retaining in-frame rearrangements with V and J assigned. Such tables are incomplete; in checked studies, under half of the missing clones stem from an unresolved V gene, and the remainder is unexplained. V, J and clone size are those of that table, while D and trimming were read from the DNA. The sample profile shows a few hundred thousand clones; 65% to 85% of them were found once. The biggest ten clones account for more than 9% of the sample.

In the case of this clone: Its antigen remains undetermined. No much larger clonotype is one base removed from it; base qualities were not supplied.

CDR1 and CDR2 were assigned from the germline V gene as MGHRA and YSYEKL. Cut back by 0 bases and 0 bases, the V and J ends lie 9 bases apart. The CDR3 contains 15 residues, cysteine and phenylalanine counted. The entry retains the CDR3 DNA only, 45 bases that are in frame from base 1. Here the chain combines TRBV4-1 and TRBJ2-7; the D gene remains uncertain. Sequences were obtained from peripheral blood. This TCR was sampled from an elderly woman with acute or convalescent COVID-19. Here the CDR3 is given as CASSQEFAGSYEQYF. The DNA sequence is TGCGCCAGCAGCCAAGAGTTCGCCGGCTCCTACGAGCAGTACTTC.